The 18 T cell receptor beta chains given below trace back to one sample, sequenced in a study of cytomegalovirus exposure and HLA in healthy donors. The assay was immunoSEQ multiplex PCR, and TCRdb's table has in-frame clones only and misses some. The sample records about 330,000 clones, 75% to 90% being singletons. Sequencing was done on a sample of PBMCs. The receptor source for this set is a woman aged 30 to 39 in good health and CMV-seropositive.

A remark on this clone: The sample has other DNA sequences that encode this CDR3 too. The V and J genes are TRBV18 and TRBJ2-3, with TRBD2 matching 14 bases. The CDR3 has 17 amino acids. The V gene's germline CDR1 is KGHSH and CDR2 LQKENI. The trim removed 3 bases at V and 1 base at J, leaving 3 bases unmatched. The CDR3 loop reads CASSPPGLAGGTDTQYF. The CDR3 DNA sequence: TGTGCCAGCTCACCGCCGGGACTAGCGGGGGGCACAGATACGCAGTATTTT.

CDR3 DNA: TGCGCCAGCAGCCAATGGCTCGGTGTGAACACTGAAGCTTTCTTT. Residues: CASSQWLGVNTEAFF. The chain employs TRBV4-1 and TRBJ1-1; D not resolved. This CDR3 has 15 residues. CDR1 MGHRA and CDR2 YSYEKL come from the germline V gene. V was clipped by 2 bases and J by 0 bases, with 10 bases between them.

The gene calls are TRBV15 and TRBJ2-3, with 11 bases aligning to TRBD2. The length of the CDR3 is 16 residues. Trimming cost V 5 bases and J 4 bases; bases outside gene matches: 8. Germline V gene sequence: CDR1 LNHNV, CDR2 YYDKDF (reference sequence). The CDR3: CATSRLAGGISDTQYF. The CDR3 DNA sequence: TGTGCCACCAGCCGCCTAGCGGGGGGTATTTCAGATACGCAGTATTTT. Full variable domain (rest looked up from reference TRBV15 and TRBJ2-3): DAMVIQNPRYQVTQFGKPVTLSCSQTLNHNVMYWYQQKSSQAPKLLFHYYDKDFNNEADTPDNFQSRRPNTSFCFLDIRSPGLGDTAMYLCATSRLAGGISDTQYFGPGTRLTVL.

This clone was seen a single time. This chain joins TRBV2 and TRBJ2-7, with 11 bases that match TRBD2. The germline V gene has CDR1 SNHLY and CDR2 FYNNEI. After removal of 6 bases from V and 3 bases from J, the junction contained 10 bases not matched to a gene. The CDR3 is 16 residues long. The CDR3 DNA reads TGTGCCAGCAGCCAAAGAGGGACTAGCGGCTTCTACGAGCAGTACTTC. This codes for CASSQRGTSGFYEQYF.

The chain uses TRBV9 and TRBJ2-5; tentatively, D is TRBD1 (6 bases). Germline V gene lookup returns CDR1 SGDLS and CDR2 YYNGEE. V lost 4 bases to trimming and J lost 5 bases, with 12 bases between them. The CDR3 runs 13 residues. The CDR3, as DNA: TGTGCCAGCAGCTTCGGACAGCGGGAGACCCAGTACTTC. Amino acid sequence: CASSFGQRETQYF. Combining the CDR3 with reference TRBV9 and TRBJ2-5 gives the whole variable domain DSGVTQTPKHLITATGQRVTLRCSPRSGDLSVYWYQQSLDQGLQFLIQYYNGEERAKGNILERFSAQQFPDLHSELNLSSLELGDSALYFCASSFGQRETQYFGPGTRLLVL.

The chain joins TRBV10-3 to TRBJ1-2, with 9 bases lining up with TRBD1. After removal of 0 bases from V and 5 bases from J, the junction contained 7 bases not matched to a gene. Germline V gives CDR1 ENHRY, CDR2 SYGVKD. The CDR3 is made up of 16 amino acids. The CDR3: CAISESGTGRPYGYTF. The DNA for the CDR3 is TGTGCCATCAGTGAGTCCGGGACAGGGAGACCTTATGGCTACACCTTC.

The table lists this clone with a count of one. This chain uses TRBV11-3 with TRBJ1-1, with 8 bases fitting TRBD1. This CDR3 spans 14 amino acids. V shed 2 bases and J 5 bases; nucleotides not matched to a gene: 4. In germline, CDR1 is SGHNT, CDR2 YENEEA. The chain's CDR3 is CASSLTGGSTEAFF. CDR3 DNA: TGTGCCAGCAGCTTAACAGGGGGAAGTACTGAAGCTTTCTTT.

The chain links TRBV28 to TRBJ1-5; D gene uncertain. From germline, CDR1 is MDHEN and CDR2 SYDVKM. The length of the CDR3 is 12 residues. V shed 8 bases and J shed 6 bases, with 11 bases lying between them. The CDR3 bases are TGTGCCAGCCAGGAGGTGGGTCAGCCCCAGCATTTT. It specifies CASQEVGQPQHF.

The chain employs TRBV15 and TRBJ2-1; D might be TRBD2 (7 bases). This CDR3 is built from 15 residues. The ends were cut back, 5 bases at V and 6 bases at J, with 17 bases in the middle. The germline V gene has CDR1 LNHNV and CDR2 YYDKDF (reference sequence). CDR3 nucleotides: TGTGCCACCAGCGAAAGGGGGGGCTGGGGCAATGAGCAGTTCTTC. This translates into CATSERGGWGNEQFF.

J is TRBJ1-1 and V is TRBV19; TRBD1 is a possible D gene (5 bases). The V end lost 3 bases, the J end lost 1 base, and 9 bases lay between the germline ends. The CDR3 consists of 14 residues. Germline values: CDR1 LNHDA, CDR2 SQIVND (reference sequence). CDR3 region: CASSIGAGNTEAFF. CDR3 sequence (DNA): TGTGCCAGTAGTATTGGGGCTGGGAACACTGAAGCTTTCTTT.

The chain combines TRBV19 with TRBJ1-1; 7 bases fit TRBD1. V shed 9 bases and J 0 bases; nucleotides not matched to a gene: 10. The CDR3 length is 15 residues. From germline, CDR1 is LNHDA and CDR2 SQIVND (reference sequence). CDR3 region: CASTWTGRMNTEAFF. The DNA of the CDR3 is TGTGCCAGCACATGGACAGGTAGGATGAACACTGAAGCTTTCTTT. The variable domain in full, with the rest retrieved from reference TRBV19 and TRBJ1-1, is DGGITQSPKYLFRKEGQNVTLSCEQNLNHDAMYWYRQDPGQGLRLIYYSQIVNDFQKGDIAEGYSVSREKKESFPLTVTSAQKNPTAFYLCASTWTGRMNTEAFFGQGTRLTVV.

V usage is TRBV5-6 and J usage is TRBJ1-4; 7 bases agree with TRBD1. CDR3 length equals 15 residues. Germline-derived CDR1 and CDR2 are SGHDT and YYEEEE. The V and J ends lost 4 bases and 8 bases, in that order; junction bases with no gene match: 11. CDR3 protein: CASSRRDRDVEKLFF. The DNA of the CDR3 is TGTGCCAGCAGCCGTAGAGACAGGGATGTGGAAAAACTGTTTTTT. The full variable domain, with the rest looked up from reference TRBV5-6 and TRBJ1-4, is DAGVTQSPTHLIKTRGQQVTLRCSPKSGHDTVSWYQQALGQGPQFIFQYYEEEERQRGNFPDRFSGHQFPNYSSELNVNALLLGDSALYLCASSRRDRDVEKLFFGSGTQLSVL.

The chain has TRBV29-1 and TRBJ2-1; a possible D gene is TRBD2 (6 bases). The CDR3 contains 12 residues. Germline lookup yields CDR1 SQVTM and CDR2 ANQGSEA. V was clipped by 6 bases and J by 8 bases, with 14 bases between them. For the CDR3, the DNA is TGCAGCGTCCATGAGGTAGCGGATGAGCAGTTCTTC. Translation gives CSVHEVADEQFF.

The chain joins TRBV9 to TRBJ2-2; D might be TRBD2 (5 bases). The CDR3 totals 15 residues. Trimming removed 3 bases from V and 4 bases from J, with 13 bases in between. Germline values: CDR1 SGDLS, CDR2 YYNGEE. DNA for the CDR3: TGTGCCAGCAGCGAACAGAGCGGACCCACCGGGGAGCTGTTTTTT. Its translation: CASSEQSGPTGELFF.

The chain couples TRBV27 to TRBJ2-6; no clear D. The V end lost 7 bases, the J end lost 0 bases, and 10 bases lay between the germline ends. CDR1 MNHEY and CDR2 SMNVEV come from the germline V gene (reference sequence). The CDR3 has 15 amino acids. This CDR3 is CASKVTHSGANVLTF. CDR3 nucleotide sequence: TGTGCCAGCAAAGTCACTCACTCTGGGGCCAACGTCCTGACTTTC.

The J gene is TRBJ2-7, the V gene TRBV7-7; the D is unclear. Germline loops: CDR1 SSHAT, CDR2 FNYEAQ (reference sequence). With 5 bases removed from V and 0 bases from J, the gap between germline ends came to 14 bases. This CDR3 region has 15 residues. The CDR3 DNA reads as TGTGCCAGCAGCCTTCTGGGCCCGAGCTCCTACGAGCAGTACTTC. Translation gives CASSLLGPSSYEQYF.

This chain joins TRBV28 and TRBJ2-7; the match to TRBD2 covers 10 bases. Germline lookup yields CDR1 MDHEN and CDR2 SYDVKM. The CDR3 has 15 residues. Losses at the gene ends were 5 bases for V and 4 bases for J; bases not matched to a gene: 8. The chain's CDR3 is CASSNGLADTYEQYF. In DNA form, the CDR3 reads TGTGCCAGCAGTAACGGACTAGCGGACACTTACGAGCAGTACTTC.

The V gene is TRBV27, the J gene TRBJ1-1, with D uncertain. This CDR3 spans 15 amino acids. V was clipped by 5 bases and J by 0 bases, with 13 bases between them. In germline, CDR1 is MNHEY, CDR2 SMNVEV (reference sequence). CDR3 amino acids: CASSTGPLMNTEAFF. In DNA, the CDR3 is TGTGCCAGCAGTACCGGACCACTAATGAACACTGAAGCTTTCTTT.